The T cell receptor (beta chain) under discussion was sequenced for a study of regulatory dendritic cells for organ transplantation. Looked up from germline, CDR1 is LNHDA and CDR2 is SQIVND (reference sequence). Trimming took off 1 base at V and 1 base at J, with 13 bases between the two ends. The CDR3 contains 16 residues. Clones were read by immunoSEQ multiplex PCR, and TCRdb kept only the in-frame ones, dropping some. The data show just under 30,000 clones, approximately 79% seen once. This clonotype originated in a human donor in good health. Source material: memory CD4+ T cells from blood. Subset: CD45RO+ memory T cells. V gene TRBV19 combines with J gene TRBJ1-1; D is undetermined. The CDR3 DNA reads TGTGCCAGTAGTATAGGTGGGCTGCGTTGGAACACTGAAGCTTTCTTT. Protein product: CASSIGGLRWNTEAFF.